These T cell receptor beta chains were read from a single sample in a study of blood T cell repertoires in COVID-19. Data came from immunoSEQ multiplex PCR; TCRdb stores just in-frame clones and leaves some out. The sample holds 84,000 or so clones, roughly 92% seen once. Material: peripheral blood. These receptors were obtained from a woman aged 60-70 years with active COVID-19. CDR3s include the opening cysteine and the closing phenylalanine or tryptophan. The D gene is left open where the match is weak. Size values are once, few and many counts, or a class for expanded clones, and some rows have none.

d_gene,len,j_gene,abundance,v_gene,CDR3aa,CDR3nt
-,12,TRBJ2-7,-,TRBV7-2,CASSSQGYEQYF,TGTGCCAGCAGCTCCCAGGGATACGAGCAGTACTTC
TRBD1,16,TRBJ1-5,medium-sized,TRBV6-1,CASSEGTGYSNQPQHF,TGTGCCAGCAGTGAAGGGACAGGCTATAGCAATCAGCCCCAGCATTTT
-,16,TRBJ2-7,-,TRBV30,CAWSGGDYLKAYEQYF,TGTGCCTGGAGCGGTGGTGACTATCTCAAAGCCTACGAGCAGTACTTC
-,16,TRBJ2-2,-,TRBV28,CASSFRVPPNTGELFF,TGTGCCAGCAGTTTTCGGGTCCCACCGAACACCGGGGAGCTGTTTTTT
-,15,TRBJ1-2,-,TRBV27,CASSLGWRAGSGYTF,TGTGCCAGCAGTTTAGGGTGGAGGGCCGGCAGCGGCTACACCTTC
TRBD1,15,TRBJ1-4,-,TRBV4-1,CASSQETGVNEKLFF,TGCGCCAGCAGCCAAGAGACAGGGGTTAATGAAAAACTGTTTTTT
-,11,TRBJ2-3,-,TRBV29-1,CSVEGPDTQYF,TGCAGCGTTGAAGGGCCAGATACGCAGTATTTT
-,16,TRBJ1-2,-,TRBV12-5,CASVSSPGAEGYGYTF,TGTGCTAGTGTCTCCTCTCCAGGGGCAGAGGGCTATGGCTACACCTTC
-,14,TRBJ2-5,once,TRBV28,CASSSEKSWETQYF,TGTGCCAGCAGTTCTGAGAAGAGTTGGGAGACCCAGTACTTC
TRBD2,13,TRBJ2-1,-,TRBV27,CASLAGPSNEQFF,TGTGCCAGCCTAGCGGGCCCTTCGAATGAGCAGTTCTTC
-,14,TRBJ2-7,-,TRBV4-1,CASSQPTAAYEQYF,TGCGCCAGCAGCCAGCCAACTGCCGCCTACGAGCAGTACTTC
TRBD2,12,TRBJ2-7,-,TRBV7-2,CASSSRGNEQYF,TGTGCCAGCAGTTCGCGGGGGAACGAGCAGTACTTC
-,15,TRBJ1-2,once,TRBV9,CASSGTPGAANGYTF,TGTGCCAGCAGCGGTACTCCGGGAGCCGCGAATGGCTACACCTTC
-,14,TRBJ1-6,-,TRBV2,CASSVGGGNSPLHF,TGTGCCAGCAGTGTGGGAGGGGGGAATTCACCCCTCCACTTT
-,15,TRBJ2-1,-,TRBV5-6,CASSLGQLSYNEQFF,TGTGCCAGCAGCTTGGGTCAACTCTCCTACAATGAGCAGTTCTTC
-,14,TRBJ2-7,-,TRBV3-1/TRBV3-2,CASSPVGLLLEQYF,TGTGCCAGCAGCCCAGTCGGACTACTCCTGGAGCAGTACTTC
TRBD2,16,TRBJ2-5,few,TRBV6-4,CASSATSGGAQETQYF,TGTGCCAGCAGTGCGACTAGCGGGGGGGCCCAAGAGACCCAGTACTTC
-,15,TRBJ1-4,-,TRBV7-2,CASKGGRATNEKLFF,TGTGCCAGCAAGGGCGGGCGAGCAACTAATGAAAAACTGTTTTTT
-,14,TRBJ1-5,-,TRBV5-6,CASSFGQFNQPQHF,TGTGCCAGCAGCTTCGGACAGTTTAATCAGCCCCAGCATTTT
TRBD1,18,TRBJ1-1,-,TRBV15,CATSRHTQADRGRSEAFF,TGTGCCACCAGCAGACACACTCAAGCCGACAGGGGGCGCAGTGAAGCTTTCTTT
TRBD2,12,TRBJ2-7,-,TRBV30,CAWSPLAVEQYF,TGTGCCTGGAGTCCCCTAGCGGTCGAGCAGTACTTC
-,15,TRBJ1-5,once,TRBV6-4,CASRQVPYSNQPQHF,TGTGCCAGCAGACAAGTACCTTATAGCAATCAGCCCCAGCATTTT
TRBD1,15,TRBJ1-2,-,TRBV6-6,CASSTGTGSSYGYTF,TGTGCCAGCAGTACCGGGACAGGCTCTAGCTATGGTTACACCTTC
-,13,TRBJ2-7,once,TRBV19,CASSIERGNEQYF,TGTGCCAGTAGTATAGAAAGGGGGAACGAGCAGTACTTC
-,11,TRBJ1-3,once,TRBV6-2/TRBV6-3,CASSSGVTIYF,TGTGCCAGCAGTTCCGGGGTCACCATATATTTT
TRBD1,13,TRBJ1-2,few,TRBV6-6,CASRTGEGHGYTF,TGTGCCTCCCGGACAGGGGAAGGGCATGGCTACACCTTC
TRBD1,14,TRBJ1-2,-,TRBV28,CASSSGQGVEGYTF,TGTGCCAGCAGTTCGGGACAGGGGGTGGAAGGCTACACCTTC
-,12,TRBJ1-2,-,TRBV6-5,CASSPGQSGYTF,TGTGCCAGCAGTCCCGGACAATCTGGCTACACCTTC
-,15,TRBJ2-3,-,TRBV7-9,CASSLFSRKGGTQYF,TGTGCCAGCAGCTTATTTTCCAGGAAAGGAGGTACGCAGTATTTT
TRBD2,15,TRBJ2-1,-,TRBV3-1/TRBV3-2,CASSRGRGLANEQFF,TGTGCCAGCAGCCGGGGGAGGGGCTTAGCAAATGAGCAGTTCTTC
-,12,TRBJ2-5,once,TRBV12-5,CASQGNQETQYF,TGTGCAAGTCAGGGAAACCAAGAGACCCAGTACTTC
-,12,TRBJ1-5,-,TRBV12-3/TRBV12-4,CASSRSGQPQHF,TGTGCCAGCTCGAGGTCGGGTCAGCCCCAGCATTTT
-,14,TRBJ2-6,-,TRBV7-9,CASSFTTGANVLTF,TGTGCCAGCAGCTTTACAACTGGGGCCAACGTCCTGACTTTC
-,14,TRBJ1-4,-,TRBV7-2,CASSEGGINEKLFF,TGTGCCAGCAGCGAGGGGGGGATTAATGAAAAACTGTTTTTT
TRBD2,16,TRBJ2-7,-,TRBV11-2,CASSLESGSPSREQYF,TGTGCCAGCAGCCTGGAGAGCGGGAGCCCTTCGAGGGAGCAGTACTTC
-,17,TRBJ1-1,-,TRBV5-1,CASSLLVGGAGDTEAFF,TGCGCCAGCAGCCTTCTCGTGGGTGGGGCAGGGGACACTGAAGCTTTCTTT
-,14,TRBJ2-7,-,TRBV28,CASSIRLDSYEQYF,TGTGCCAGCAGTATCAGACTAGACTCCTACGAGCAGTACTTC
TRBD1,12,TRBJ1-1,-,TRBV28,CANRGLGTEAFF,TGTGCCAACAGGGGACTAGGGACTGAAGCTTTCTTT
TRBD2,17,TRBJ2-2,-,TRBV24-1,CATSDLRGGLDPGELFF,TGTGCCACCAGTGATTTGAGGGGAGGGTTAGACCCCGGGGAGCTGTTTTTT
-,13,TRBJ1-3,-,TRBV9,CASSSPVENTIYF,TGTGCCAGCTCGTCCCCGGTCGAAAACACCATATATTTT
-,13,TRBJ2-7,-,TRBV12-3/TRBV12-4,CASNTGVTYEQYF,TGTGCCAGCAACACGGGGGTGACCTACGAGCAGTACTTC
-,12,TRBJ2-7,-,TRBV18,CASSPQGGEQYF,TGTGCCAGCTCACCTCAGGGCGGCGAGCAGTACTTC
TRBD1,16,TRBJ1-1,-,TRBV19,CASSIRRDRPNTEAFF,TGTGCCAGTAGTATCCGTCGGGACAGACCGAACACTGAAGCTTTCTTT
-,15,TRBJ1-1,-,TRBV4-3,CASSQDGQPNTEAFF,TGCGCCAGCAGCCAAGATGGGCAGCCGAACACTGAAGCTTTCTTT
-,14,TRBJ2-2,-,TRBV15,CATSPGENTGELFF,TGTGCCACCAGCCCCGGTGAGAACACCGGGGAGCTGTTTTTT
-,15,TRBJ2-3,-,TRBV24-1,CATCEGDRKTDTQYF,TGTGCCACCTGTGAAGGAGACAGAAAGACAGATACGCAGTATTTT
-,13,TRBJ1-1,-,TRBV3-1/TRBV3-2,CASSQGRGTEAFF,TGTGCCAGCAGCCAAGGAAGAGGGACTGAAGCTTTCTTT
TRBD2,16,TRBJ2-3,-,TRBV5-1,CASSGQSGSGADTQYF,TGCGCCAGCAGCGGACAAAGCGGGAGTGGGGCAGATACGCAGTATTTT
-,17,TRBJ2-2,-,TRBV5-5,CASSVLPPGFNTGELFF,TGTGCCAGCAGCGTCCTCCCCCCAGGGTTTAACACCGGGGAGCTGTTTTTT
-,16,TRBJ1-4,-,TRBV28,CASSLGKGRGNEKLFF,TGTGCCAGCAGTTTGGGGAAAGGGAGGGGGAATGAAAAACTGTTTTTT
TRBD2,16,TRBJ2-5,-,TRBV19,CASSLGLALTQETQYF,TGTGCCAGTAGTCTAGGACTAGCACTAACTCAAGAGACCCAGTACTTC
-,13,TRBJ1-2,-,TRBV28,CASSLISDLGYTF,TGTGCCAGCAGTTTAATCTCGGACTTAGGCTACACCTTC
-,16,TRBJ1-1,-,TRBV7-8,CASSLRSQGLSTEAFF,TGTGCCAGCAGCTTAAGGTCCCAGGGATTGAGCACTGAAGCTTTCTTT
-,16,TRBJ1-2,-,TRBV7-8,CASSPPGTRSNYGYTF,TGTGCCAGCAGTCCACCCGGGACACGTTCTAACTATGGCTACACCTTC